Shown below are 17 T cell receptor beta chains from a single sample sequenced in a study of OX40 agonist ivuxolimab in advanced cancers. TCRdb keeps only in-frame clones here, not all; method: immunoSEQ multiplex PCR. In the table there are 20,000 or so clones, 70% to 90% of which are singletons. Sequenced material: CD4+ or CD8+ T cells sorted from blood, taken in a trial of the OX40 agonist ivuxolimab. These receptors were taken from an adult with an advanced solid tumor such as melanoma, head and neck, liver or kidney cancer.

DNA for the CDR3: TGTGCCAGCCCGTCAGGATATCAGCCCCAGCATTTT. Protein: CASPSGYQPQHF. J is TRBJ1-5 and V is TRBV6-1; D ambiguous. The CDR3 is 12 residues long. Trimming cost V 8 bases and J 5 bases, with 10 bases left between them. Germline V CDR1 and CDR2: MNHNS, SASEGT.

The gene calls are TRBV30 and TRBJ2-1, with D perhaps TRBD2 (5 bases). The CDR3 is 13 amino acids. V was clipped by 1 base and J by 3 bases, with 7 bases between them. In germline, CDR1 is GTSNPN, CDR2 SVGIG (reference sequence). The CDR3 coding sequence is TGTGCCTGGAGTGCCGGGATCTACAATGAGCAGTTCTTC. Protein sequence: CAWSAGIYNEQFF.

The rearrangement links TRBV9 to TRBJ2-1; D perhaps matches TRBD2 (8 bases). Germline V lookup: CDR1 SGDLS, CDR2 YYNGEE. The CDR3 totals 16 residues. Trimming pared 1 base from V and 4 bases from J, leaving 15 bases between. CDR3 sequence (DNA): TGTGCCAGCAGCGTAAGGGTAGCGGGACAGTACAATGAGCAGTTCTTC. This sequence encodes CASSVRVAGQYNEQFF.

DNA of the CDR3: TGTGCCAGCAGCCCAGGGCCGACGGGATTGAACTATGGCTACACCTTC. It codes for CASSPGPTGLNYGYTF. This rearrangement joins TRBV11-2 to TRBJ1-2; perhaps TRBD1 as D (5 bases). With 5 bases removed from V and 2 bases from J, the gap between germline ends came to 18 bases. Per germline, CDR1 SGHAT and CDR2 FQNNGV. The CDR3 is 16 residues long. Together with reference TRBV11-2 and TRBJ1-2, the CDR3 gives the full variable domain: EAGVAQSPRYKIIEKRQSVAFWCNPISGHATLYWYQQILGQGPKLLIQFQNNGVVDDSQLPKDRFSAERLKGVDSTLKIQPAKLEDSAVYLCASSPGPTGLNYGYTFGSGTRLTVV.

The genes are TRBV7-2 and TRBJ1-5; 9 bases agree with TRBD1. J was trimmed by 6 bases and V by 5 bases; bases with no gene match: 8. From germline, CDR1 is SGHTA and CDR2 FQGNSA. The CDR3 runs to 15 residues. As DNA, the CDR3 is TGTGCCAGCAGCGCGAGACAGGGGGTTGGTCAGCCCCAGCATTTT. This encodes CASSARQGVGQPQHF.

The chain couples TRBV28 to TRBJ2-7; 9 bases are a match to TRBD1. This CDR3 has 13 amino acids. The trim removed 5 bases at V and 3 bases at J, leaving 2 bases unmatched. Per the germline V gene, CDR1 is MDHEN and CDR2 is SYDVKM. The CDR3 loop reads CASSPTGGYEQYF. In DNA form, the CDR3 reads TGTGCCAGCAGTCCGACAGGGGGCTACGAGCAGTACTTC.

This chain's CDR3 is CASSIGIGATNEKLFF. CDR3 sequence (DNA): TGTGCCAGTAGTATAGGTATCGGGGCAACTAATGAAAAACTGTTTTTT. This chain connects TRBV19 to TRBJ1-4; no clear D gene. V was cut by 1 base and J by 0 bases, with 9 bases left in between. The CDR3 loop spans 16 amino acids. Germline V lookup: CDR1 LNHDA, CDR2 SQIVND (reference sequence).

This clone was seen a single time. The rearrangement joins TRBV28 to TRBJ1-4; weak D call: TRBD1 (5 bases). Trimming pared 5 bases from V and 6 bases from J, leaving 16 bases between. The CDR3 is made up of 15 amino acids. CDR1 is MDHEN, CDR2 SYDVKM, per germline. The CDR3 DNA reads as TGTGCCAGCAGTCCTGGGGCAGCCCGCCATGAAAAACTGTTTTTT. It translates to CASSPGAARHEKLFF. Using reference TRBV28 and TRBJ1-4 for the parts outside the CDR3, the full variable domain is DVKVTQSSRYLVKRTGEKVFLECVQDMDHENMFWYRQDPGLGLRLIYFSYDVKMKEKGDIPEGYSVSREKKERFSLILESASTNQTSMYLCASSPGAARHEKLFFGSGTQLSVL.

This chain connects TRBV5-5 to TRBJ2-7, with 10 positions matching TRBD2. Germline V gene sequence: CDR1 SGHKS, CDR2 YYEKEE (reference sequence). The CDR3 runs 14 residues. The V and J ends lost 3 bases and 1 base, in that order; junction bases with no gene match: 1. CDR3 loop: CASSSSGGSYEQYF. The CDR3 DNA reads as TGTGCCAGCAGCTCTAGCGGGGGATCCTACGAGCAGTACTTC. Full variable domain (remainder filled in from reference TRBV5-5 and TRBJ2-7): DAGVTQSPTHLIKTRGQQVTLRCSPISGHKSVSWYQQVLGQGPQFIFQYYEKEERGRGNFPDRFSARQFPNYSSELNVNALLLGDSALYLCASSSSGGSYEQYFGPGTRLTVT.

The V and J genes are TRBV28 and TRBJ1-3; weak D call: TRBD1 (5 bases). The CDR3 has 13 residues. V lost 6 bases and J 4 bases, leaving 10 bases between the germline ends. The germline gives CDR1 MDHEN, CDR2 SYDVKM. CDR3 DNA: TGTGCCAGCAGCCGGGGGGGAGGAAACACCATATATTTT. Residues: CASSRGGGNTIYF.

CDR3: CASSLKRERTDTQYF. As DNA, the CDR3 is TGTGCCAGCAGCTTGAAGCGGGAGAGAACAGATACGCAGTATTTT. This rearrangement joins TRBV5-4 to TRBJ2-3, with TRBD2 matching 8 bases. J gave up 3 bases and V 1 base, and 4 bases lay outside the gene matches. The CDR3 runs 15 residues. Germline V gene lookup returns CDR1 SGHNT and CDR2 YYREEE (reference sequence).

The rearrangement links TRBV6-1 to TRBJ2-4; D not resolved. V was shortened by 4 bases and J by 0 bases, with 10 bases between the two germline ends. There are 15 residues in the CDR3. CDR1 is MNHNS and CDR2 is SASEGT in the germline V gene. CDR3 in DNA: TGTGCCAGCAGTGTCAGACATATAGCCAAAAACATTCAGTACTTC. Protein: CASSVRHIAKNIQYF.

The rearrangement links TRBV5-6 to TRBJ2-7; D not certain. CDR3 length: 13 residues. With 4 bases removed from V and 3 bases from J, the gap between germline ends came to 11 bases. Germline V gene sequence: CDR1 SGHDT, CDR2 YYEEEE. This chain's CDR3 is CASSLPLNYEQYF. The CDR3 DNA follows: TGTGCCAGCAGCCTTCCGCTGAACTACGAGCAGTACTTC.

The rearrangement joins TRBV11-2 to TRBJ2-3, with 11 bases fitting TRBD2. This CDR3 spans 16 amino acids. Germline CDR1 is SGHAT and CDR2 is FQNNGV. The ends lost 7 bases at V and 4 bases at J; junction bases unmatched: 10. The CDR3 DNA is TGTGCCAGCAACAGGACTAGCGGGTTCAACGCAGATACGCAGTATTTT. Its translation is CASNRTSGFNADTQYF. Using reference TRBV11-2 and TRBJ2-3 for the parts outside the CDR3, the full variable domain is EAGVAQSPRYKIIEKRQSVAFWCNPISGHATLYWYQQILGQGPKLLIQFQNNGVVDDSQLPKDRFSAERLKGVDSTLKIQPAKLEDSAVYLCASNRTSGFNADTQYFGPGTRLTVL.

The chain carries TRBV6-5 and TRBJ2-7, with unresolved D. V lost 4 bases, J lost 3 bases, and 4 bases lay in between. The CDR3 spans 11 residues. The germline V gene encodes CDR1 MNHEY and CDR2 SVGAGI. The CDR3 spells CASSFNYEQYF. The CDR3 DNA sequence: TGTGCCAGCAGTTTTAACTACGAGCAGTACTTC.

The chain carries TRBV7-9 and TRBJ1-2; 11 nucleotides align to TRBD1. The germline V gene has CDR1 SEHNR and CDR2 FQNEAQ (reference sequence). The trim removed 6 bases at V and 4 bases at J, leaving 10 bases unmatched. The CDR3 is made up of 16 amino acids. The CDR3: CASSFRWDRGAYGYTF. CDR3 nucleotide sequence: TGTGCCAGCAGTTTCCGCTGGGACAGGGGGGCCTATGGCTACACCTTC.

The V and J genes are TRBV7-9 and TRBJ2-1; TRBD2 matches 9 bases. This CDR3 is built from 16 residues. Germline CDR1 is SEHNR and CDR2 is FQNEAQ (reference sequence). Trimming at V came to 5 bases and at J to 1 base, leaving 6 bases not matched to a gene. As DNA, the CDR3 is TGTGCCAGCAGCCTAGAGAGCGGGAGGTCCTACAATGAGCAGTTCTTC. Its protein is CASSLESGRSYNEQFF.